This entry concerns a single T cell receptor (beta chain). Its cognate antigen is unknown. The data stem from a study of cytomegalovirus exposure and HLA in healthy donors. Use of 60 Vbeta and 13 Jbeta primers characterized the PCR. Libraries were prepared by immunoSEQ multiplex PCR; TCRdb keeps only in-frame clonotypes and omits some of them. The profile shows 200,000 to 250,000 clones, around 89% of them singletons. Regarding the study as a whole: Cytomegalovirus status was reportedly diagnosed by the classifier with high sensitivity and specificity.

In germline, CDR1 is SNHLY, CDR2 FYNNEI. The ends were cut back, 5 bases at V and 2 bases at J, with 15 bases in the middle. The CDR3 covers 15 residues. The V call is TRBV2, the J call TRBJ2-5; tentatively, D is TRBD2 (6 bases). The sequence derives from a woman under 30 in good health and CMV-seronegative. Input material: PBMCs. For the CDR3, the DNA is TGTGCCAGCAGTCCCGTAATAGCGGATCAAGAGACCCAGTACTTC. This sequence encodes CASSPVIADQETQYF.